The 7 T cell receptor beta chains below all came from one sample that was sequenced in a study of cytomegalovirus exposure and HLA in healthy donors. The PCR had 60 Vbeta and 13 Jbeta primers. Sequencing was performed with immunoSEQ multiplex PCR; in TCRdb, only in-frame clones are kept and a portion is missing. The sample yields 110,000 or so clones, over 65% seen once. Input material: PBMCs. These receptors all come from a woman in her twenties or thirties in good health and CMV-seropositive.

With regard to this clone: At one end the junction does not follow the germline gene, possibly because of a read error. The identical CDR3 is also encoded by other nucleotide sequences in the sample. The chain has TRBV10-3 and TRBJ1-1, with D possibly TRBD1 on 6 matching bases. There are 16 residues in the CDR3. Per the germline V gene, CDR1 is ENHRY and CDR2 is SYGVKD. Here the CDR3 reads CAISPTLDSLYTEAFF. CDR3 coding DNA: TGTGCCATCAGTCCGACCTTGGACAGCCTATACACTGAGGCTTTCTTT.

The rearrangement links TRBV5-1 to TRBJ2-5; maybe TRBD2 (6 bases). V lost 5 bases to trimming and J lost 2 bases, with 10 bases between them. The germline CDR1 and CDR2 sequences are SGHRS and YFSETQ. There are 13 residues in the CDR3. The CDR3 DNA reads TGCGCCAGCAGAACTAGCATTCAAGAGACCCAGTACTTC. This gives the protein CASRTSIQETQYF.

The J gene is TRBJ2-5, the V gene TRBV7-8; TRBD1 aligns across 10 bases. There are 14 residues in the CDR3. Germline CDR1 SGHVS, CDR2 FQNEAQ. After removal of 1 base from V and 11 bases from J, the junction contained 7 bases not matched to a gene. CDR3 sequence: CASSLDGQGGEQYF. The CDR3 region has the DNA TGTGCCAGCAGCTTAGACGGACAGGGGGGGGAGCAGTACTTC.

The V gene is TRBV5-8, the J gene TRBJ1-2; a weak D match, TRBD1 (6 bases). V was clipped by 2 bases and J by 2 bases, with 13 bases between them. This CDR3 has 15 amino acids. Per germline, CDR1 SGHTS and CDR2 YDEGEE. Written as DNA, the CDR3 is TGTGCCAGCAGCTTAGGGTGGACAGAAAACTATGGCTACACCTTC. Translated: CASSLGWTENYGYTF.

V usage is TRBV2 and J usage is TRBJ2-3, with D possibly TRBD2 on 6 matching bases. Germline V gene lookup returns CDR1 SNHLY and CDR2 FYNNEI. V gave up 7 bases and J gave up 6 bases, with 17 bases separating them. The CDR3 is made up of 14 amino acids. The CDR3 DNA reads as TGTGCCAGCATGAGGTCGGGGGAATCGGATACGCAGTATTTT. It specifies CASMRSGESDTQYF.

This clone has a handful of counts. CDR3 amino acids: CASSLVGGNTEAFF. The CDR3 coding sequence is TGTGCCAGCAGCCTTGTCGGCGGGAACACTGAAGCTTTCTTT. The J gene is TRBJ1-1, the V gene TRBV6-5; D remains unclear. Germline-derived CDR1 and CDR2 are MNHEY and SVGAGI. The germline V and J ends were trimmed by 6 bases and 1 base, with 12 bases remaining between them. This CDR3 region has 14 residues.

The chain carries TRBV5-6 and TRBJ1-2, with D possibly TRBD1 on 6 matching bases. This CDR3 has 12 residues. Trimming took 1 base from V and 7 from J, leaving 8 bases between them. Germline lookup yields CDR1 SGHDT and CDR2 YYEEEE. The CDR3 sequence: CASSLQGPGYTF. CDR3 coding DNA: TGTGCCAGCAGCTTGCAGGGGCCTGGCTACACCTTC.